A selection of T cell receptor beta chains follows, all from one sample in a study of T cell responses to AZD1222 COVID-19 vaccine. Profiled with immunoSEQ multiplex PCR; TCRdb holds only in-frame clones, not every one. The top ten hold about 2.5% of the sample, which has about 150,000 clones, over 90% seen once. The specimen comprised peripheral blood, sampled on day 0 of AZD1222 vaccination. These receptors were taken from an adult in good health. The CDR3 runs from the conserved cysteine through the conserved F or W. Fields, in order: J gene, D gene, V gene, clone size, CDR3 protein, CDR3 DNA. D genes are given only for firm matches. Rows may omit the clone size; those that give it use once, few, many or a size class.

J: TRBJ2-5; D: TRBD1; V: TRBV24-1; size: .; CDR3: CATSDPGQGARETQYF; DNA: TGTGCCACCAGTGACCCTGGACAGGGGGCTAGGGAGACCCAGTACTTC
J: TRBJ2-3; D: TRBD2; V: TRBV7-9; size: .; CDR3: CASSRSGGGTDTQYF; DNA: TGTGCCAGCAGCCGTAGCGGGGGAGGCACAGATACGCAGTATTTT
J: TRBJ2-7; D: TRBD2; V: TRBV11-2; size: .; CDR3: CASSPLAGGAYEQYF; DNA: TGTGCCAGCAGCCCACTAGCGGGGGGAGCGTACGAGCAGTACTTC
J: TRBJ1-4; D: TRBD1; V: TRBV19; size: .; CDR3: CASSGSDRVKEKLFF; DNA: TGTGCCAGTAGCGGCTCGGACAGGGTGAAGGAAAAACTGTTTTTT
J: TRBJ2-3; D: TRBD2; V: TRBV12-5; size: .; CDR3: CASMGAAGGPQYF; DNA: TGTGCTAGCATGGGGGCAGCGGGGGGCCCGCAGTATTTT
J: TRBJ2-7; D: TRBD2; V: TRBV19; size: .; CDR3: CAIRSSGSYEQYF; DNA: TGTGCCATTAGGTCTAGCGGCTCCTACGAGCAGTACTTC
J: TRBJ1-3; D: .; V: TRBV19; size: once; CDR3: CASNVRGSGNTIYF; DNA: TGTGCCAGTAATGTGAGGGGCTCTGGAAACACCATATATTTT
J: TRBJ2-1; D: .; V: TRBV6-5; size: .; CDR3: CASSLRRSSYNEQFF; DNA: TGTGCCAGCAGCCTAAGACGGAGCTCCTACAATGAGCAGTTCTTC
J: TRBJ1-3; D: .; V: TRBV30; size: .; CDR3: CAWGRNSGNTIYF; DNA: TGTGCCTGGGGACGGAACTCTGGAAACACCATATATTTT
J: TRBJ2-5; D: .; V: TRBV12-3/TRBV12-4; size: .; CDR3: CASSVGGRETQYF; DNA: TGTGCCAGCAGTGTGGGGGGCCGGGAGACCCAGTACTTC
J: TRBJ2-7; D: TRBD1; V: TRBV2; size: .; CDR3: CASTTGQGASSSYEQYF; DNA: TGTGCCAGCACGACGGGACAGGGGGCGAGTAGCTCCTACGAGCAGTACTTC
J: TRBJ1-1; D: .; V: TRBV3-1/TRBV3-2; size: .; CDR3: CASSQDGGTNTEAFF; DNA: TGTGCCAGCAGCCAAGACGGGGGGACGAACACTGAAGCTTTCTTT
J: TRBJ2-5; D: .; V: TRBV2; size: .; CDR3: CASSRLQGSQETQYF; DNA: TGTGCCAGCAGCAGATTACAGGGATCGCAGGAGACCCAGTACTTC
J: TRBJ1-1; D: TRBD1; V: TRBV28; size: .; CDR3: CASSSRQGRRGVPEAFF; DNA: TGTGCCAGCAGTTCAAGACAGGGCCGAAGGGGGGTGCCTGAAGCTTTCTTT
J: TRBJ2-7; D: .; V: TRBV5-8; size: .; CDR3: CASSLAGALGYYEQYF; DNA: TGTGCCAGCAGCTTGGCCGGAGCTCTGGGTTACTACGAGCAGTACTTC
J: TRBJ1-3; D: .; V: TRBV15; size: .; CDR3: CATSSYRTSSGNTIYF; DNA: TGTGCCACCAGCAGTTATAGGACGAGCTCTGGAAACACCATATATTTT
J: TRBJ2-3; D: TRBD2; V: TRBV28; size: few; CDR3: CASSSGTSGRTDTQYF; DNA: TGTGCCAGCAGTTCGGGGACTAGCGGGAGGACAGATACGCAGTATTTT
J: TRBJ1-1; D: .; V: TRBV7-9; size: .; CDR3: CASSSYSGQTTEAFF; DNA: TGTGCCAGCAGCTCCTACTCTGGACAGACCACTGAAGCTTTCTTT
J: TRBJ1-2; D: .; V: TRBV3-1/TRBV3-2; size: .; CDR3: CASSRTAGVGYTF; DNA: TGTGCCAGCAGCCGAACTGCAGGGGTTGGCTACACCTTC
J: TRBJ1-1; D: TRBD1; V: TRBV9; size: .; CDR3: CASSVDPDRAMNTEAFF; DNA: TGTGCCAGCAGCGTAGATCCGGACAGGGCCATGAACACTGAAGCTTTCTTT
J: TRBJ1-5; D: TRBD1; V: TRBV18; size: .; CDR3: CASSRGTGISQPQHF; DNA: TGTGCCAGCTCAAGAGGGACAGGGATTTCTCAGCCCCAGCATTTT
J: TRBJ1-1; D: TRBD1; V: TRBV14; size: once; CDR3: CASSQDLRDREAFF; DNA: TGTGCCAGCAGCCAAGATCTTCGGGACAGGGAAGCTTTCTTT
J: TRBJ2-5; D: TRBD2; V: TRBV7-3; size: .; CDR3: CASSPLAGREEETQYF; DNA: TGTGCCAGCAGCCCTCTAGCGGGAAGGGAGGAGGAGACCCAGTACTTC
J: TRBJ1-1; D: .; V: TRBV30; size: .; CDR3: CAWSVVNTEAFF; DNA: TGTGCCTGGAGTGTCGTTAACACTGAAGCTTTCTTT
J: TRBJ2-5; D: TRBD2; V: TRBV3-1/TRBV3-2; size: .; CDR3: CASSQDYSGGAETQYF; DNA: TGTGCCAGCAGCCAAGATTACAGCGGGGGGGCGGAGACCCAGTACTTC
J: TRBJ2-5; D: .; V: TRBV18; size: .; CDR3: CASSPAPEPQETQYF; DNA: TGTGCCAGCTCACCAGCCCCGGAACCCCAAGAGACCCAGTACTTC
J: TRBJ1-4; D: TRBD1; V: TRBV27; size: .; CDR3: CASRSLREGQSNEKLFF; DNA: TGTGCCAGCAGGTCCCTTCGAGAGGGACAGTCAAATGAAAAACTGTTTTTT
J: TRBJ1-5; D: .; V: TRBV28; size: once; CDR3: CASSSSDQPQHF; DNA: TGTGCCAGCAGTTCCTCGGATCAGCCCCAGCATTTT
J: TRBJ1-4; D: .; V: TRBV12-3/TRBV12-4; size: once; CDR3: CASSFPEGEKLFF; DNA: TGTGCCAGCAGTTTCCCGGAGGGTGAAAAACTGTTTTTT
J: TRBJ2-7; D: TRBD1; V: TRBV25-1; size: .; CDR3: CASSPGGRYEQYF; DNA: TGTGCCAGTTCTCCAGGGGGCCGGTACGAGCAGTACTTC
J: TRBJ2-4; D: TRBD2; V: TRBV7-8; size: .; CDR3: CASSSSGGGAKNIQYF; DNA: TGTGCCAGCAGCTCAAGCGGGGGGGGAGCCAAAAACATTCAGTACTTC
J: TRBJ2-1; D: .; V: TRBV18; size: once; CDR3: CASSPVRREQFF; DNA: TGTGCCAGCTCACCAGTCCGCAGGGAGCAGTTCTTC
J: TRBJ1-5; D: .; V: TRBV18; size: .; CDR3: CASSLLDQPQHF; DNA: TGTGCCAGCTCACTCCTGGATCAGCCCCAGCATTTT
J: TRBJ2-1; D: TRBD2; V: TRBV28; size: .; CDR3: CASSHSGLATVEQFF; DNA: TGTGCCAGCAGCCACTCGGGACTAGCGACCGTTGAGCAGTTCTTC
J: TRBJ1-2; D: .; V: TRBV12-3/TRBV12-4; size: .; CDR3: CASTPLVGGYTF; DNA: TGTGCCAGCACCCCCCTTGTAGGTGGCTACACCTTC
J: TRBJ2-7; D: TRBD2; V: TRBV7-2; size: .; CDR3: CASSWDYTNSYEQYF; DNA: TGTGCCAGCAGCTGGGACTATACGAACTCCTACGAGCAGTACTTC
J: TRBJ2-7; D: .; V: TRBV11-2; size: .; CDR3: CASSLVGRSVSEQYF; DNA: TGTGCCAGCAGCTTAGTCGGGCGGAGTGTGAGCGAGCAGTACTTC
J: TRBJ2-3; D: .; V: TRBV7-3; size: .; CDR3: CASSLGLGVSDTQYF; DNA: TGTGCCAGCAGCTTAGGGCTAGGTGTCTCAGATACGCAGTATTTT
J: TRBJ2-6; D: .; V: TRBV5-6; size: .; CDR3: CASSRSGSGANVLTF; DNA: TGTGCCAGCAGCAGATCCGGCTCTGGGGCCAACGTCCTGACTTTC
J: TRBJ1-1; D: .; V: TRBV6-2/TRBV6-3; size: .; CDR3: CASSPTHMNTEAFF; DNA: TGTGCCAGCAGTCCGACACACATGAACACTGAAGCTTTCTTT
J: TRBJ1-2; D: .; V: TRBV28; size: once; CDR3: CASSLGTGTYGYTF; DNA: TGTGCCAGCAGCCTCGGAACAGGGACCTATGGCTACACCTTC